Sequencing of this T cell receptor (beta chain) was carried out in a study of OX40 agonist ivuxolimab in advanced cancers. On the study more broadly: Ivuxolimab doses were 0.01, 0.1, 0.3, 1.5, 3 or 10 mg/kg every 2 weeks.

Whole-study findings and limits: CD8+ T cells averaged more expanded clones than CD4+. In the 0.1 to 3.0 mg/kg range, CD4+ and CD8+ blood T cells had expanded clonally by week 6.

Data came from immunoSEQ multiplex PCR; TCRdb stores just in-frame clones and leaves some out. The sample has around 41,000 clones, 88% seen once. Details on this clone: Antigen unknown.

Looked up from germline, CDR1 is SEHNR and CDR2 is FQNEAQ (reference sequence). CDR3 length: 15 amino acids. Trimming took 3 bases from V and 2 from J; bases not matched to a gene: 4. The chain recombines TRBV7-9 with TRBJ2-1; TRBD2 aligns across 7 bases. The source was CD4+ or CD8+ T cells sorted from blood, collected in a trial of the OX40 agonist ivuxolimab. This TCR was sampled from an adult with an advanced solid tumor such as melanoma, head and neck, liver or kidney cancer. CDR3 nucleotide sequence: TGTGCCAGCAGCTTTTCTAGCGGTGCCTACAATGAGCAGTTCTTC. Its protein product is CASSFSSGAYNEQFF.